The 13 T cell receptor beta chains in this list originate from one sample, sequenced in a study of CD8+CD57+ T cells in acquired aplastic anemia. CDR3 and TCR beta VDJ profiling relied on genomic DNA as the template. In TCRdb, the reads were re-called with MiXCR into one record per CDR3 protein. In the table there are about 120,000 distinct CDR3 sequences, 50% to 70% of which are singletons. Sequenced patients had shown CD8+CD57+ cell expansion by flow cytometry. Sequenced sample: sorted CD4+, CD8+, or CD8+CD57+ T cells (not recorded which) from PBMCs. The source of these receptors is a human donor with aplastic anemia.

V and J are TRBV11-1 and TRBJ2-2, with D perhaps TRBD2 (6 bases). The germline gives CDR1 SGHAT, CDR2 FQDESV (reference sequence). The CDR3 has 16 amino acids. The V end was cut by 1 base, the J end by 3 bases, with 12 bases between. This chain's CDR3 is CASSLGGGTDTGELFF. Written as DNA, the CDR3 is TGTGCCAGCAGCTTAGGAGGAGGGACCGACACCGGGGAGCTGTTTTTT.

This clonotype was recorded many times. The gene calls are TRBV6-1 and TRBJ1-1, with D unclear. Germline CDR1 is MNHNS and CDR2 is SASEGT. Deletions cut 10 bases from V and 2 bases from J, with 14 bases between. The CDR3 loop spans 13 amino acids. CDR3 in amino acids: CAIKIASNTEAFF. CDR3 nucleotides: TGTGCCATCAAAATAGCTTCAAACACTGAAGCTTTCTTT.

This clonotype was counted ten times or more. The chain has TRBV7-9 and TRBJ2-5; D is unclear. Germline V gene sequence: CDR1 SEHNR, CDR2 FQNEAQ (reference sequence). This CDR3 contains 14 residues. Trimming took off 2 bases at V and 0 bases at J, with 7 bases between the two ends. CDR3 nucleotide sequence: TGTGCCAGCAGCTTACTGGCGGACCAAGAGACCCAGTACTTC. It yields the protein CASSLLADQETQYF. Full variable domain (rest looked up from reference TRBV7-9 and TRBJ2-5): DTGVSQNPRHKITKRGQNVTFRCDPISEHNRLYWYRQTLGQGPEFLTYFQNEAQLEKSRLLSDRFSAERPKGSFSTLEIQRTEQGDSAMYLCASSLLADQETQYFGPGTRLLVL.

The chain recombines TRBV11-1 with TRBJ2-2; perhaps TRBD1 as D (5 bases). Trimming shortened V by 2 bases and J by 4 bases, and 14 bases separated the two germline ends. The CDR3 sequence is 16 residues long. Germline-derived CDR1 and CDR2 are SGHAT and FQDESV (reference sequence). CDR3 in DNA: TGTGCCAGCAGCTTACGCCCGATGACAGCCACCGGGGAGCTGTTTTTT. Protein: CASSLRPMTATGELFF.

In DNA, the CDR3 is TGCGCCAGCAGTGAGAGTTACAGGGCGGACGAGCAGTACTTC. Amino acids: CASSESYRADEQYF. This sequence joins TRBV10-1 and TRBJ2-7; D may be TRBD1 (6 bases). The CDR3 is made up of 14 amino acids. CDR1 is WNHNN and CDR2 is SYGVQD in the germline V gene (reference sequence). Trimming removed 2 bases at V and 5 bases at J, with 13 bases between.

This clonotype was observed once. The rearrangement uses TRBV15 and TRBJ1-1; D is perhaps TRBD1 (5 bases). This CDR3 is 14 amino acids long. Germline assignment: CDR1 LNHNV and CDR2 YYDKDF (reference sequence). V lost 2 bases and J 2 bases, leaving 9 bases between the germline ends. CDR3 sequence (DNA): TGTGCCACCAGCAGAACAGGCGAAAACACTGAAGCTTTCTTT. Its protein is CATSRTGENTEAFF.

The chain is built from TRBV7-2 and TRBJ2-7; 8 nucleotides align to TRBD2. The length of the CDR3 is 15 residues. V trimming: 3 bases; J trimming: 6 bases; junction bases outside the gene matches: 10. The germline CDR1 and CDR2 sequences are SGHTA and FQGNSA. The CDR3 region is CASSLAGTRAFEQYF. CDR3 nucleotide sequence: TGTGCCAGCAGCTTGGCGGGGACTAGGGCGTTCGAGCAGTACTTC.

This clonotype was detected ten times or more. The chain carries TRBV19 and TRBJ2-1; TRBD2 is a possible D gene (6 bases). The CDR3 spans 15 residues. V was trimmed by 6 bases and J by 8 bases, leaving 20 bases between them. The germline CDR1 and CDR2 sequences are LNHDA and SQIVND (reference sequence). Here the CDR3 reads CASSLSGRDYDEQFF. The CDR3 region has the DNA TGTGCCAGTAGCCTCTCAGGGCGGGATTACGATGAGCAGTTCTTC.

This clonotype came up many times. The chain joins TRBV2 to TRBJ2-1; TRBD2 matches at 8 bases. V lost 6 bases to trimming and J lost 10 bases; unmatched junction nucleotides: 14. Looked up from germline, CDR1 is SNHLY and CDR2 is FYNNEI. The CDR3 is made up of 15 amino acids. The DNA of the CDR3 is TGTGCCAGCAGCGCCCCGGGACTAGGTGGCTGGGAGCAGTTCTTC. As protein: CASSAPGLGGWEQFF.

As for this clonotype: No conserved phenylalanine or tryptophan ends this CDR3, so it is likely a read error. V is TRBV2 and J is TRBJ1-6; D remains unclear. CDR1 is SNHLY, CDR2 FYNNEI, per germline. The CDR3 extends over 12 amino acids. DNA for the CDR3: TGTGCCAGCAGAAGGAACAATTCACCTCTCCACATT. Its translation: CASRRNNSPLHI.

This clonotype appeared once. Compared with germline, one end of the junction differs, possibly owing to a read error. This chain joins TRBV10-3 and TRBJ1-4; 11 nucleotides match TRBD1. The CDR3 is 13 residues long. The V gene's germline CDR1 is ENHRY and CDR2 SYGVKD. The CDR3 loop reads CAISGTGGEKLFF. The CDR3 DNA sequence: TGTGCAATCAGCGGGACAGGGGGTGAAAAACTGTTTTTT.

J is TRBJ2-1 and V is TRBV11-2; 7 positions agree with TRBD2. The CDR3 sequence is 15 residues long. With V trimmed by 5 bases and J by 0 bases, 4 bases remained unmatched. Germline CDR1 reads SGHAT; CDR2 reads FQNNGV. CDR3 loop: CASSRGLLSYNEQFF. DNA of the CDR3: TGTGCCAGCAGCCGGGGACTACTCTCCTACAATGAGCAGTTCTTC.

CDR3 in DNA: TGTGCCAGTAGTAAGCTAGCGGGAATTTACGAGCAGTACTTC. Protein product: CASSKLAGIYEQYF. The rearrangement uses TRBV19 and TRBJ2-7; TRBD2 aligns across 9 bases. Germline V gene sequence: CDR1 LNHDA, CDR2 SQIVND (reference sequence). V trimming: 4 bases; J trimming: 4 bases; junction bases outside the gene matches: 5. The CDR3 extends over 14 amino acids.